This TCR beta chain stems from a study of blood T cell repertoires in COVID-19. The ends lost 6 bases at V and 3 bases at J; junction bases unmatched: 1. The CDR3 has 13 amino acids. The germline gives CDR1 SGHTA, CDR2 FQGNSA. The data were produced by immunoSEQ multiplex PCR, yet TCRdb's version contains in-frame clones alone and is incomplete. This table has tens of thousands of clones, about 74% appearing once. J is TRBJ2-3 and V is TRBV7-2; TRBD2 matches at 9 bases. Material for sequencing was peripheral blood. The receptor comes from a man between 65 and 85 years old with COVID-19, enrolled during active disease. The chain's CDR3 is CASRSGGTDTQYF. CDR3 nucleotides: TGTGCCAGCAGAAGCGGGGGGACAGATACGCAGTATTTT.